The T cell receptor (beta chain) described here comes from a study of T-cell reconstitution after alpha-beta-depleted transplantation in children. The CDR3 sequence is 14 residues long. After removal of 6 bases from V and 5 bases from J, the junction contained 7 bases not matched to a gene. CDR1 DFQATT and CDR2 SNEGSKA come from the germline V gene (reference sequence). Library preparation (for TCRbeta) was performed with unique molecular identifiers. TCRdb reprocessed the PCR reads via MiXCR and lists one record per CDR3 protein. The sample lists a few hundred thousand distinct CDR3 sequences; under 13% were seen once.

Sequenced here: PBMCs from the stem cell graft donor, sampled from the stem cell graft. The chain employs TRBV20-1 and TRBJ1-1; TRBD1 agrees at 12 bases. The TCR originated in a human donor who donated a stem cell graft to a child with acute myeloid leukemia. The CDR3 DNA sequence: TGCAGTGCCCAGTCGGGACAGGGGGCGACTGAAGCTTTCTTT. This gives the protein CSAQSGQGATEAFF.